A selection of T cell receptor beta chains follows, all from one sample in a study of cytomegalovirus exposure and HLA in healthy donors. TCRdb keeps only in-frame clones here, not all; method: immunoSEQ multiplex PCR. The table lists 90,000 to 100,000 clones, roughly 75% of them singletons, with approximately 0.8% in the top ten. Sequences were obtained from PBMCs. The receptors originated from an older woman in good health and CMV-seronegative. Each CDR3 is given with its conserved first and last residue. A D gene is named only where the DNA matches it firmly. Size is omitted from some rows. Given values are once, few, many or a class for expanded clones.

clone_size d_call j_call v_call cdr3_nt cdr3_aa
. . TRBJ1-5 TRBV9 TGTGCCAGCAGCGTCGGCCAGGGAACTCAGCCCCAGCATTTT CASSVGQGTQPQHF
few . TRBJ1-6 TRBV4-1 TGCGCCAGCAGCCAATCTCCGCGGACAGCGACGAGCTCCTATAATTCACCCCTCCACTTT CASSQSPRTATSSYNSPLHF
. TRBD1 TRBJ1-2 TRBV5-1 TGCGCCAGCAGCTTTGTTCCACCCCGGGACAGTATTTATGGCTACACCTTC CASSFVPPRDSIYGYTF
. TRBD2 TRBJ2-1 TRBV5-1 TGCGCCAGCAGCTTGGGCGGTGGGAGGGGAAATGAGCAGTTCTTC CASSLGGGRGNEQFF
. TRBD2 TRBJ2-1 TRBV10-2 TGCGCCAGCACCCAATTTAGGCTAGCGGGGTACAATGAGCAGTTCTTC CASTQFRLAGYNEQFF
. . TRBJ1-1 TRBV6-6 TGTGCCAGCAGTTACCCCGGGACACGGAAGAACACTGAAGCTTTCTTT CASSYPGTRKNTEAFF
. TRBD1 TRBJ2-7 TRBV7-2 TGTGCCAGCAGCTGGGACAGGGTGGGGGAGCAGTACTTC CASSWDRVGEQYF
. . TRBJ1-5 TRBV1 TGCACCAGCAGCCAAGCTGAGGGACAGGGTAGAGTTCAGCCCCAGCATTTT CTSSQAEGQGRVQPQHF
. TRBD1 TRBJ1-2 TRBV6-6 TGTGCCAGCAGAACAGGGGCGAGTAGGACTAACTATGGCTACACCTTC CASRTGASRTNYGYTF
. . TRBJ1-5 TRBV7-2 TGTGCCAGCAGCTTAAGCAGGGGTGGACAGCCCCAGCATTTT CASSLSRGGQPQHF
. . TRBJ1-1 TRBV30 TGTGCCTGGAGTGTACCGGGATATGGGGACACTGAAGCTTTCTTT CAWSVPGYGDTEAFF
. . TRBJ1-1 TRBV18 TGTGCCAGCTCACCATCGGGAAGGGACACTGAAGCTTTCTTT CASSPSGRDTEAFF
. TRBD2 TRBJ2-7 TRBV18 TGTGCCAGCTCACCGTTGGGGACTACTCCCTACGAGCAGTACTTC CASSPLGTTPYEQYF
. TRBD2 TRBJ2-1 TRBV28 TGTGCCAGCAGTTTAGTCCCTAGCGGGATTGACAATGAGCAGTTCTTC CASSLVPSGIDNEQFF
. . TRBJ1-5 TRBV19 TGTGCCAGTAGTATAGCCGCCCGGGGCAATCAGCCCCAGCATTTT CASSIAARGNQPQHF
. . TRBJ2-5 TRBV19 TGTGCCAGTAGGATGCATAACGGGGGGCCAGAGGAGACCCAGTACTTC CASRMHNGGPEETQYF
. TRBD1 TRBJ1-1 TRBV5-1 TGCGCCAGCAGAGCAGGGGGGAACACTGAAGCTTTCTTT CASRAGGNTEAFF
. TRBD2 TRBJ2-5 TRBV7-9 TGTGCCAGCAGCCAGGGACTAGCGGGAGTAGAGACCCAGTACTTC CASSQGLAGVETQYF
. . TRBJ2-3 TRBV7-2 TGTGCCAGCAGCTTAGAGACAGCTTCAGATACGCAGTATTTT CASSLETASDTQYF